This T cell receptor (beta chain) was sequenced for a study of T cell responses to AZD1222 COVID-19 vaccine. Across the whole study: Investigators merged groups given second doses at roughly 4 or roughly 12 weeks. Findings of the study overall: White British donors predominated, females outnumbered males, and clonal diversity was possibly underestimated. Among vaccine-associated CD4 TCRs, coverage spanned spike, with dominance at 160-218 and 743-854.

Regarding this clone: The antigen is unknown.

Per germline, CDR1 ENHRY and CDR2 SYGVKD. The CDR3 totals 19 residues. Unmatched junction bases numbered 17, after V lost 6 bases and J lost 8 bases. Only in-frame clones appear in the TCRdb table, and some are missing; sequencing was by immunoSEQ multiplex PCR. The sample yields about 85,000 clones, approximately 87% seen once. This sequence was found in an adult in good health. This chain uses TRBV10-3 with TRBJ2-1; TRBD2 aligns across 15 bases. The input for sequencing was peripheral blood, taken on day 0 of AZD1222 vaccination. The CDR3 is CAIRPPGTSGRISIYEQFF. CDR3 DNA: TGTGCCATCAGGCCCCCGGGGACTAGCGGGAGGATATCAATCTATGAGCAGTTCTTC.